The present T cell receptor (beta chain) was sequenced within a study of blood T cell repertoires in COVID-19. The overall study: T cells, B-cell-depleted T cells, or PBMCs provided the cDNA or gDNA that served as material.

The authors' processing: How many nucleated cells were present was estimated from reference gene primer amplification. Profiling relied on immunoSEQ multiplex PCR, and the TCRdb table lists in-frame clones only, not all of them. V and J calls plus clone size are reproduced from that table; the DNA served to infer D and trimming. The top ten clones hold around 9.5% of a sample with tens of thousands of clones, around four fifths of them seen once. The CDR3 length is 14 residues. Deletions cut 0 bases from V and 4 bases from J, with 6 bases between. CDR1 is LGHNA and CDR2 is YSLEER in the germline V gene.

This clonotype was obtained from a human donor in a cohort sampled during active COVID-19. This chain uses TRBV4-3 with TRBJ2-2, with D hard to call. The sequenced material came from peripheral blood. The CDR3 nucleotides read TGCGCCAGCAGCCAAGACACGGGCACCGGGGAGCTGTTTTTT. This encodes CASSQDTGTGELFF.